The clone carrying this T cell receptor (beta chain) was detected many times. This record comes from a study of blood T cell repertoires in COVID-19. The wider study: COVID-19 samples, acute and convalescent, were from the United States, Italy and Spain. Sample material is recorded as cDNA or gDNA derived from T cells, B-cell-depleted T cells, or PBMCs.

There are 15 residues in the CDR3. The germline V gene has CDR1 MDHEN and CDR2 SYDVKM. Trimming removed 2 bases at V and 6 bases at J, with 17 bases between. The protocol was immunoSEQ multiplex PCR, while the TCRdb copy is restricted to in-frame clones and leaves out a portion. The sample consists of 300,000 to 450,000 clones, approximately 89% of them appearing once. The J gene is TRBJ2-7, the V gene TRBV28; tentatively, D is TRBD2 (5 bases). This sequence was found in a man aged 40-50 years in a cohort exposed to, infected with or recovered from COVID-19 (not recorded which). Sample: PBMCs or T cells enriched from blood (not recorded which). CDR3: CASSLTRGAGTEQYF. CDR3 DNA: TGTGCCAGCAGTTTAACTCGGGGAGCAGGAACCGAGCAGTACTTC.